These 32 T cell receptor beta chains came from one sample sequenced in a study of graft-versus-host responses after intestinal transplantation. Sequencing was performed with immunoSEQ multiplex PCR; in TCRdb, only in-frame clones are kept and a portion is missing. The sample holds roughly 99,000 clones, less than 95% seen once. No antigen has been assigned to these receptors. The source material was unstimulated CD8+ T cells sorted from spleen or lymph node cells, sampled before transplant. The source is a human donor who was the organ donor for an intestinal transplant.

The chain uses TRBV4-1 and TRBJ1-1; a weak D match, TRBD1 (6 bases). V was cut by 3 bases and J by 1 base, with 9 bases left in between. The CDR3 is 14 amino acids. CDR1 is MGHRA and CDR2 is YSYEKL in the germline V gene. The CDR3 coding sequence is TGCGCCAGCAGCCACGACAGGCGGAACACTGAAGCTTTCTTT. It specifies CASSHDRRNTEAFF.

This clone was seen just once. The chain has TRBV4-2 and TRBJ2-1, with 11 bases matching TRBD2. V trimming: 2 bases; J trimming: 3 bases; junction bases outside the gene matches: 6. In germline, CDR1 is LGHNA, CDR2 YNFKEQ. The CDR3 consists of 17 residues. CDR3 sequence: CASSQSMTSGVYNEQFF. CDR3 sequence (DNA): TGTGCCAGCAGCCAAAGTATGACTAGCGGGGTCTACAATGAGCAGTTCTTC.

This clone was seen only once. For the CDR3, the DNA is TGCGCCAGCAGCCAAGACCATAGTCTGGAGACCCAGTACTTC. Translated: CASSQDHSLETQYF. This rearrangement joins TRBV4-1 to TRBJ2-5, with D unresolved. In germline, CDR1 is MGHRA, CDR2 YSYEKL. The CDR3 loop spans 14 amino acids. The V and J ends lost 0 bases and 5 bases respectively, with 10 bases between them.

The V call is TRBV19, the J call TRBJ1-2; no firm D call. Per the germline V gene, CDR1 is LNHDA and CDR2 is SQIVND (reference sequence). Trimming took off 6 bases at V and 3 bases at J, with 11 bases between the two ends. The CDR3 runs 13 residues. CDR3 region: CASSSDIDYGYTF. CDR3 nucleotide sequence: TGTGCCAGTAGCTCCGACATTGACTATGGCTACACCTTC.

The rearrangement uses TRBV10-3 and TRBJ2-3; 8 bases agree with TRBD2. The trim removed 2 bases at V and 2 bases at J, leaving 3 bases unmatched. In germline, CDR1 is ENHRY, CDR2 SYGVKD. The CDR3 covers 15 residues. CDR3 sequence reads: CAISETSGYTDTQYF. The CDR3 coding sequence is TGTGCCATCAGTGAGACTAGCGGCTACACAGATACGCAGTATTTT.

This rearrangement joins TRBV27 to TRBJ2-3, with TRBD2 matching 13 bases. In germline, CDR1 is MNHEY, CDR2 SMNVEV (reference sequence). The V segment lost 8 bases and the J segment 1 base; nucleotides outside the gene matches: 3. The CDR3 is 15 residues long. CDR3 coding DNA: TGTGCCAGCGGGGGGACTAGCGGGGGCACAGATACGCAGTATTTT. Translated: CASGGTSGGTDTQYF.

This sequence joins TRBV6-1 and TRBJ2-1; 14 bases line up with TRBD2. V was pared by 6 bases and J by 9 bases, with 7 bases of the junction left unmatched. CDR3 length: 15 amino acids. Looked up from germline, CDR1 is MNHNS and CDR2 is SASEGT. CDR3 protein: CASRPGTSGSIEQFF. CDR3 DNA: TGTGCCAGCAGGCCCGGGACTAGCGGGAGTATTGAGCAGTTCTTC.

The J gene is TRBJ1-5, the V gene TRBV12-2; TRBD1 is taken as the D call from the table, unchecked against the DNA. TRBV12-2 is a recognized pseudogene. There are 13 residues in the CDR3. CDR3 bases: TGTGCAAGTCGCTTAGCGCCAGGGCAGCCCCAGCATTTT. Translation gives CASRLAPGQPQHF.

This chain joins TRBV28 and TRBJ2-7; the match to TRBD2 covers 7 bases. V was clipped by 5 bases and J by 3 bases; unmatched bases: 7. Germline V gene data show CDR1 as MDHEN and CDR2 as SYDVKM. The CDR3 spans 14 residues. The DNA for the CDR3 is TGTGCCAGCAGTCTACCGGGGGGTTTCTACGAGCAGTACTTC. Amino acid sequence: CASSLPGGFYEQYF.

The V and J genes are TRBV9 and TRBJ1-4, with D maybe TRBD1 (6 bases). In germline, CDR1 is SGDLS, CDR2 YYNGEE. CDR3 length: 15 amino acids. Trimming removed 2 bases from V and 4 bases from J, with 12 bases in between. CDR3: CASSVTGNYNEKLFF. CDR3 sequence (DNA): TGTGCCAGCAGCGTGACAGGCAACTATAATGAAAAACTGTTTTTT.

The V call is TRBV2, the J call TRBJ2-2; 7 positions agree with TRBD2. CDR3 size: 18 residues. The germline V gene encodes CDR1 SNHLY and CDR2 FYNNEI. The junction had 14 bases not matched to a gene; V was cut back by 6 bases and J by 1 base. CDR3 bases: TGTGCCAGCAGCGAGGGGAGTCTAGCGGCCTTGAACACCGGGGAGCTGTTTTTT. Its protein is CASSEGSLAALNTGELFF. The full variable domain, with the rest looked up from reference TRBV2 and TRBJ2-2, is EPEVTQTPSHQVTQMGQEVILRCVPISNHLYFYWYRQILGQKVEFLVSFYNNEISEKSEIFDDQFSVERPDGSNFTLKIRSTKLEDSAMYFCASSEGSLAALNTGELFFGEGSRLTVL.

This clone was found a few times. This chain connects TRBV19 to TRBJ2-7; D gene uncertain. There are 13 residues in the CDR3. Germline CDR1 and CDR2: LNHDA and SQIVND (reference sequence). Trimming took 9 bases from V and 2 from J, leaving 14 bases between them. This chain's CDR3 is CASSLGPTYEQYF. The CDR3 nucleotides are TGTGCCAGCAGCCTTGGGCCTACCTACGAGCAGTACTTC.

CDR3 in amino acids: CASSFLSGSGPAEQYF. CDR3 coding DNA: TGTGCCAGCAGCTTTTTATCGGGGTCCGGTCCCGCCGAGCAGTACTTC. The J gene is TRBJ2-7, the V gene TRBV13; possible D gene TRBD2, 5 bases. Looked up from germline, CDR1 is PRHDT and CDR2 is FYEKMQ (reference sequence). V was trimmed by 3 bases and J by 6 bases, leaving 21 bases between them. The CDR3 consists of 16 residues.

The CDR3 nucleotides read TGTGCCAGCAGCGCCTTACTAGCGGGGAATACGCAGTATTTT. Translating it yields CASSALLAGNTQYF. This sequence joins TRBV9 and TRBJ2-3; 10 bases align to TRBD2. Germline V lookup: CDR1 SGDLS, CDR2 YYNGEE. The J segment lost 7 bases and the V segment lost 3 bases, leaving 5 bases of the junction unmatched. The CDR3 consists of 14 residues.

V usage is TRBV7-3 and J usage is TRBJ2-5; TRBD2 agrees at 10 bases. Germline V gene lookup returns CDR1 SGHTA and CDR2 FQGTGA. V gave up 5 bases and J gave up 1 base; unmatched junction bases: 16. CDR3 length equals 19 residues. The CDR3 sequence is CASSEGGDRLAGCQETQYF. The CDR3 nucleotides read TGTGCCAGCAGCGAAGGGGGTGACAGACTAGCGGGCTGCCAAGAGACCCAGTACTTC.

The CDR3: CASSSTGNEQYF. Here the CDR3 DNA reads TGTGCCAGCAGCTCGACAGGGAACGAGCAGTACTTC. The chain uses TRBV5-5 and TRBJ2-7, with TRBD1 identical over 7 bases. The V gene's germline CDR1 is SGHKS and CDR2 YYEKEE (reference sequence). This CDR3 has 12 amino acids. Unmatched junction bases numbered 2, after V lost 3 bases and J lost 5 bases.

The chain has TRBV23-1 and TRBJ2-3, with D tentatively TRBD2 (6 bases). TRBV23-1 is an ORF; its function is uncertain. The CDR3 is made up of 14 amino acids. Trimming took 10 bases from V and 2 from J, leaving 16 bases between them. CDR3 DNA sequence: TGCGCCAAGCCGGAGGGCAACGACACAGATACGCAGTATTTT. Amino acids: CAKPEGNDTDTQYF.

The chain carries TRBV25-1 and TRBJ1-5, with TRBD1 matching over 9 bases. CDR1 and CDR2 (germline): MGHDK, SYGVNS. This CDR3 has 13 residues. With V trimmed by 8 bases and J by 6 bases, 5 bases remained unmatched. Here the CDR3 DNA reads TGTGCCAGCTTTCACAGGGGGCGTCAGCCCCAGCATTTT. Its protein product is CASFHRGRQPQHF. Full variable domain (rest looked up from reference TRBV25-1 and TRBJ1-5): EADIYQTPRYLVIGTGKKITLECSQTMGHDKMYWYQQDPGMELHLIHYSYGVNSTEKGDLSSESTVSRIRTEHFPLTLESARPSHTSQYLCASFHRGRQPQHFGDGTRLSIL.

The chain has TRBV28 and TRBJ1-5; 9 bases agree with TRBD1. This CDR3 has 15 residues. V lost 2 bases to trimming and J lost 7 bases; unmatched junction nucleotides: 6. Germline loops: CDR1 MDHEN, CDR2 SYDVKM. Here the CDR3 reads CASSLMDRGLQPQHF. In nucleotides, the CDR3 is TGTGCCAGCAGTTTAATGGACAGGGGTCTGCAGCCCCAGCATTTT.

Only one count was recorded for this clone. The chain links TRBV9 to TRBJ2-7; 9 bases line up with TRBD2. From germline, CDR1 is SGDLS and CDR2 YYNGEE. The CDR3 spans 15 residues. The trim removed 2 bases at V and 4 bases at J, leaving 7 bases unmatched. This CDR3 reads CASSVTGTSIYEQYF. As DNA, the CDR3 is TGTGCCAGCAGCGTGACCGGGACTAGCATTTACGAGCAGTACTTC.

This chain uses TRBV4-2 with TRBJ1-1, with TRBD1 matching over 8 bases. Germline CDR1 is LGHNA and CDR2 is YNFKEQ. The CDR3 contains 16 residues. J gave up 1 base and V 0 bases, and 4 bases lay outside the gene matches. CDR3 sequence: CASSQEDRAGNTEAFF. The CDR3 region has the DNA TGTGCCAGCAGCCAAGAGGACAGGGCTGGGAACACTGAAGCTTTCTTT.

DNA for the CDR3: TGTGCCAGCAGCTTATACGGAGCAAATGGGGACACGAACACTGAAGCTTTCTTT. Protein: CASSLYGANGDTNTEAFF. The chain carries TRBV11-2 and TRBJ1-1; D is possibly TRBD1 (6 bases). The CDR3 length is 18 residues. V gave up 2 bases and J gave up 1 base, with 20 bases separating them. Looked up from germline, CDR1 is SGHAT and CDR2 is FQNNGV.

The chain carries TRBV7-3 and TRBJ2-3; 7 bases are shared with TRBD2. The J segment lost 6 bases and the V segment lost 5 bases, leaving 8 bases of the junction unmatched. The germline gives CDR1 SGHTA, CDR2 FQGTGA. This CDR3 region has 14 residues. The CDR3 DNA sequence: TGTGCCAGCAGCCCGACCGGACTAGGGGATACGCAGTATTTT. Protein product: CASSPTGLGDTQYF.

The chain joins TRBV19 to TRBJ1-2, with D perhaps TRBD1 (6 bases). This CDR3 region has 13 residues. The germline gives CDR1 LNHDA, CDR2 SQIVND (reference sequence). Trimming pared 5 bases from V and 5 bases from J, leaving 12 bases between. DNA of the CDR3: TGTGCCAGTAGTTACCGGACAGAATATGGCTACACCTTC. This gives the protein CASSYRTEYGYTF. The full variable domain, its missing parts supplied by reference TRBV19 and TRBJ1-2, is DGGITQSPKYLFRKEGQNVTLSCEQNLNHDAMYWYRQDPGQGLRLIYYSQIVNDFQKGDIAEGYSVSREKKESFPLTVTSAQKNPTAFYLCASSYRTEYGYTFGSGTRLTVV.

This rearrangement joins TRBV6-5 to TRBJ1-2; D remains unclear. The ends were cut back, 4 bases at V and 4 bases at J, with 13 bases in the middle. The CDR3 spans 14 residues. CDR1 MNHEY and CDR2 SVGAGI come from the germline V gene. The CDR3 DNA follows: TGTGCCAGCAGTTTTGGAGGAGACCTCTATGGCTACACCTTC. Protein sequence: CASSFGGDLYGYTF.

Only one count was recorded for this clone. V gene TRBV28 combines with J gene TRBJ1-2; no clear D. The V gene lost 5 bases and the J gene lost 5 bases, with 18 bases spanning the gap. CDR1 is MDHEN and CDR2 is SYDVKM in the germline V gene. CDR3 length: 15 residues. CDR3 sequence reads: CASSPFTRLEYGYTF. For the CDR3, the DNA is TGTGCCAGCAGTCCATTCACCAGGCTCGAATATGGCTACACCTTC.

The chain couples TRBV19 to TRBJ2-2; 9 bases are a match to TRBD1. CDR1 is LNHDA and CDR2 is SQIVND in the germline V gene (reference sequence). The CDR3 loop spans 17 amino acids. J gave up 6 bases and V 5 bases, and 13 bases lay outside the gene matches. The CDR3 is CASSPTGQGMMAGELFF. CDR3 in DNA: TGTGCCAGTAGTCCCACGGGACAGGGTATGATGGCCGGGGAGCTGTTTTTT.

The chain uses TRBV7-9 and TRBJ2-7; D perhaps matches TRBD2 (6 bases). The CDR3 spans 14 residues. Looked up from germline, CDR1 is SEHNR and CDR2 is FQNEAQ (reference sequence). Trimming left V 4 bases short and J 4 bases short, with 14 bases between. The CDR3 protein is CASSYTQEGYEQYF. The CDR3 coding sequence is TGTGCCAGCAGCTACACCCAGGAGGGGTACGAGCAGTACTTC.

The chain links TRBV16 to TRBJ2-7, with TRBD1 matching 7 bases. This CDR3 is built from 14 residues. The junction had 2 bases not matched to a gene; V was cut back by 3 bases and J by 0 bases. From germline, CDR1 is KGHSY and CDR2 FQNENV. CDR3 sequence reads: CASSQWDSSYEQYF. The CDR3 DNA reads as TGTGCCAGCAGCCAGTGGGACAGCTCCTACGAGCAGTACTTC.

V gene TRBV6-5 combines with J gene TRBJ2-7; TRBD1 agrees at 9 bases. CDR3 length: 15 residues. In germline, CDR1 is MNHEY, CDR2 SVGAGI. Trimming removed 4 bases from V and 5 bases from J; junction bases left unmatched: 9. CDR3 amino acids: CASSSAGTGSDEQYF. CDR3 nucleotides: TGTGCCAGCAGTTCCGCCGGGACAGGGAGTGACGAGCAGTACTTC.

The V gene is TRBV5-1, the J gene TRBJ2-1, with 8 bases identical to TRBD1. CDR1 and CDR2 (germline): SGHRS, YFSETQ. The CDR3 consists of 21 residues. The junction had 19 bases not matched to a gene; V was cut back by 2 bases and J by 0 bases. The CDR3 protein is CASSLGVLFFRGPSSYNEQFF. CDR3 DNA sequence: TGCGCCAGCAGCTTAGGAGTCTTGTTTTTCAGGGGGCCGAGCTCCTACAATGAGCAGTTCTTC.

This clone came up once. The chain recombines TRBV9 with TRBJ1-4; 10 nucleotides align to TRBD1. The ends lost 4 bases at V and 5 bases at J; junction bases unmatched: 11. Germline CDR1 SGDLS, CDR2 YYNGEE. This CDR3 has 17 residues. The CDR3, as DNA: TGTGCCAGCAGCTCTTCCGGACAGGGGGGGCAGAATGAAAAACTGTTTTTT. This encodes CASSSSGQGGQNEKLFF. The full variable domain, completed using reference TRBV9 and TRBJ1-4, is DSGVTQTPKHLITATGQRVTLRCSPRSGDLSVYWYQQSLDQGLQFLIQYYNGEERAKGNILERFSAQQFPDLHSELNLSSLELGDSALYFCASSSSGQGGQNEKLFFGSGTQLSVL.